One sample yielded the 32 T cell receptor beta chains listed below, sequenced in a study of T cells in Graves' hyperthyroidism and ophthalmopathy. RNA transcripts served as the template for amplifying TCR beta CDR3 regions. Initially, a first-round RT-PCR of the TCR CDR3 employed the HTBI primer set. TCRdb recomputed calls from the multiplex PCR reads with MiXCR, one row per CDR3 protein. The repertoire holds approximately 200,000 distinct CDR3 sequences, with about a sixth as singletons. The specimen sequenced was blood. The origin of the receptors is a man aged 35 to 55 with Graves' hyperthyroidism.

The table lists this clonotype with many counts. This chain links TRBV7-8 with TRBJ2-5; 10 nucleotides align to TRBD2. Germline CDR1 is SGHVS and CDR2 is FQNEAQ. V lost 2 bases, J lost 5 bases, and 11 bases stayed unmatched. The CDR3 is 17 residues long. The CDR3 DNA reads TGTGCCAGCAGCTTACTTCGGAGCGGGGGGGCCGAGGAGACCCAGTACTTC. It is translated as CASSLLRSGGAEETQYF.

This clonotype was observed at least ten times. This chain joins TRBV19 and TRBJ1-5, with 7 bases identical to TRBD1. Trimming at V came to 6 bases and at J to 1 base, leaving 6 bases not matched to a gene. This CDR3 is built from 15 residues. CDR1 LNHDA and CDR2 SQIVND come from the germline V gene (reference sequence). CDR3: CASSDRDFSNQPQHF. In DNA, the CDR3 is TGTGCCAGTAGCGACAGGGACTTCAGCAATCAGCCCCAGCATTTT.

This chain joins TRBV20-1 and TRBJ2-7; tentatively, D is TRBD1 (6 bases). CDR3 length: 14 residues. The V gene lost 0 bases and the J gene lost 3 bases, with 12 bases spanning the gap. CDR1 DFQATT and CDR2 SNEGSKA come from the germline V gene (reference sequence). The CDR3 DNA reads TGCAGTGCTAGAGATTTTCGACAGGACTACGAGCAGTACTTC. As protein: CSARDFRQDYEQYF.

This clonotype was seen many times. V usage is TRBV5-1 and J usage is TRBJ1-2, with no clear D. Trimming took off 4 bases at V and 8 bases at J, with 18 bases between the two ends. The germline CDR1 and CDR2 sequences are SGHRS and YFSETQ. The CDR3 totals 14 residues. Written as DNA, the CDR3 is TGCGCCAGCAGCGAGCTACCTAGGGCGCAGGGCTACACCTTC. Its protein is CASSELPRAQGYTF.

This clonotype has at least ten counts. The chain uses TRBV27 and TRBJ1-6; no clear D. Germline V gives CDR1 MNHEY, CDR2 SMNVEV (reference sequence). V lost 0 bases, J lost 9 bases, and 12 bases lay in between. The CDR3 is 15 residues long. CDR3 residues: CASSLSGRTGSPLHF. As DNA, the CDR3 is TGTGCCAGCAGTTTATCGGGAAGGACGGGTTCACCCCTCCACTTT.

This clonotype was observed many times. This sequence joins TRBV2 and TRBJ1-5; D call uncertain. CDR3 size: 15 residues. Trimming shortened V by 4 bases and J by 3 bases, and 13 bases separated the two germline ends. Per germline, CDR1 SNHLY and CDR2 FYNNEI. The CDR3: CASSGEEAHNQPQHF. CDR3 DNA sequence: TGTGCCAGCAGTGGGGAGGAGGCGCACAATCAGCCCCAGCATTTT.

At least ten counts were recorded for this clonotype. The rearrangement joins TRBV7-2 to TRBJ2-5; D possibly uses TRBD1 or TRBD2 (6 bases each). V gave up 4 bases and J gave up 4 bases, with 16 bases separating them. This CDR3 region has 15 residues. In germline, CDR1 is SGHTA, CDR2 FQGNSA. CDR3 bases: TGTGCCAGCAGCTCAAACGGGGGCTCTGGAGAGACCCAGTACTTC. Encoded protein: CASSSNGGSGETQYF. Full variable domain (missing parts from reference TRBV7-2 and TRBJ2-5): GAGVSQSPSNKVTEKGKDVELRCDPISGHTALYWYRQSLGQGLEFLIYFQGNSAPDKSGLPSDRFSAERTGGSVSTLTIQRTQQEDSAVYLCASSSNGGSGETQYFGPGTRLLVL.

This clonotype was observed at least ten times. The rearrangement uses TRBV6-5 and TRBJ2-1; D possibly uses TRBD1 or TRBD2 (6 bases each). Trimming removed 0 bases at V and 8 bases at J, with 17 bases between. The CDR3 length is 16 residues. The germline CDR1 and CDR2 sequences are MNHEY and SVGAGI. The CDR3 DNA reads TGTGCCAGCAGTTACTCGAGGGTCCTCGGGGGCGATGAGCAGTTCTTC. Its protein product is CASSYSRVLGGDEQFF.

This clonotype turned up a few times. The rearrangement joins TRBV15 to TRBJ2-7; 11 positions match TRBD1. The V gene's germline CDR1 is LNHNV and CDR2 YYDKDF (reference sequence). The CDR3 has 15 residues. Losses at the gene ends were 1 base for V and 6 bases for J; bases not matched to a gene: 5. CDR3 nucleotides: TGTGCCACCAGCAGAGCCGGGACAGGGGGTCGCGAGCAGTACTTC. Protein sequence: CATSRAGTGGREQYF.

This clonotype appeared many times. The genes are TRBV20-1 and TRBJ1-5; tentatively, D is TRBD1 (5 bases). Germline CDR1 and CDR2: DFQATT and SNEGSKA (reference sequence). The CDR3 length is 15 residues. The V end lost 2 bases, the J end lost 3 bases, and 14 bases lay between the germline ends. CDR3 sequence (DNA): TGCAGTGCTAGACAAAGGGGCCAGCTCAATCAGCCCCAGCATTTT. Translation: CSARQRGQLNQPQHF.

CDR3 nucleotides: TGTGCCAGCACCCGGGGCTACGAGCAGTACTTC. Protein: CASTRGYEQYF. The chain links TRBV6-1 to TRBJ2-7; weak D call: TRBD2 (5 bases). The CDR3 has 11 amino acids. CDR1 and CDR2 from the germline V gene are MNHNS and SASEGT. Trimming removed 7 bases from V and 3 bases from J, with 7 bases in between.

This chain's CDR3 is CATSDLTSGGMDTQYF. DNA for the CDR3: TGTGCCACCAGTGATTTGACTAGCGGGGGGATGGATACGCAGTATTTT. The chain recombines TRBV24-1 with TRBJ2-3; TRBD2 matches at 12 bases. The V and J ends lost 0 bases and 6 bases, in that order; junction bases with no gene match: 3. This CDR3 has 16 residues. Germline CDR1 is KGHDR and CDR2 is SFDVKD.

The table lists this clonotype with many counts. The CDR3 region has the DNA TGTGCCAGTTCGGGACAGGGTTCAAAGACCCAGTACTTC. This translates into CASSGQGSKTQYF. The chain recombines TRBV11-3 with TRBJ2-5, with TRBD1 identical over 9 bases. V lost 9 bases and J lost 6; bases outside the gene matches: 8. Germline V gene data show CDR1 as SGHNT and CDR2 as YENEEA. This CDR3 region has 13 residues.

This clonotype has a count of ten or more. V is TRBV7-9 and J is TRBJ2-7, with TRBD2 as a possible D gene (5 bases). CDR1 and CDR2 from the germline V gene are SEHNR and FQNEAQ (reference sequence). The CDR3 length is 18 residues. V was shortened by 4 bases and J by 4 bases, with 26 bases between the two germline ends. The CDR3 loop reads CASSSREQRRGSSYEQYF. The CDR3 region has the DNA TGTGCCAGCAGCTCCCGGGAACAGCGTCGGGGTTCGTCATACGAGCAGTACTTC.

This clonotype came up many times. This sequence joins TRBV27 and TRBJ1-1; 10 bases line up with TRBD1. The CDR3 consists of 15 residues. Germline-derived CDR1 and CDR2 are MNHEY and SMNVEV (reference sequence). J was trimmed by 4 bases and V by 9 bases; bases with no gene match: 11. As DNA, the CDR3 is TGTGCCAGTACTAGCCTTGGGACAGGGGTCACTGAAGCTTTCTTT. Protein: CASTSLGTGVTEAFF.

At least ten counts were recorded for this clonotype. The V call is TRBV19, the J call TRBJ1-1, with D unclear. Germline CDR1 is LNHDA and CDR2 is SQIVND (reference sequence). V was pared by 10 bases and J by 0 bases, with 12 bases between. The CDR3 runs 13 residues. DNA for the CDR3: TGTGCCACCCAAACACATATGAACACTGAAGCTTTCTTT. Amino acid sequence: CATQTHMNTEAFF.

This clonotype turned up a few times. The junction departs from the called germline gene at one end, perhaps through a read error. The gene calls are TRBV5-4 and TRBJ2-3; TRBD1 aligns across 7 bases. Germline V CDR1 and CDR2: SGHNT, YYREEE (reference sequence). The CDR3 totals 16 residues. The CDR3 reads CASSLPKTGSTDTRYF. CDR3 sequence (DNA): TGTGCCAGCAGCTTACCTAAGACAGGGAGCACAGATACGCGGTATTTT.

This sequence joins TRBV6-1 and TRBJ1-1, with TRBD1 matching 7 bases. This CDR3 spans 12 amino acids. The V gene end was trimmed by 6 bases and the J gene end by 8 bases; junction bases not matched to a gene: 6. Germline V gene data show CDR1 as MNHNS and CDR2 as SASEGT. The CDR3, as DNA: TGTGCCAGCAGAGAGGGGGCGATGGAAGCTTTCTTT. Translation: CASREGAMEAFF.

This clonotype has just a few counts. The chain combines TRBV7-3 with TRBJ2-3; TRBD2 matches at 8 bases. The germline gives CDR1 SGHTA, CDR2 FQGTGA. V lost 6 bases, J lost 2 bases, and 10 bases stayed unmatched. The CDR3 runs to 16 residues. The CDR3: CASSDRGGGPTDTQYF. The CDR3 coding sequence is TGTGCCAGCAGTGACCGGGGGGGGGGCCCCACAGATACGCAGTATTTT.

This clonotype was detected many times. The V gene is TRBV7-9, the J gene TRBJ2-2, with 9 bases aligning to TRBD1. Per the germline V gene, CDR1 is SEHNR and CDR2 is FQNEAQ (reference sequence). V shed 4 bases and J 4 bases; nucleotides not matched to a gene: 4. This CDR3 comprises 15 residues. CDR3 coding DNA: TGTGCCAGCAGCTGGACAGGGGTGGGCACCGGGGAGCTGTTTTTT. Amino acids: CASSWTGVGTGELFF.

This clonotype was seen many times. CDR3 in DNA: TGTGCCAGCAGCGCTGAGCGCACAGATACGCAGTATTTT. It codes for CASSAERTDTQYF. The V call is TRBV7-9, the J call TRBJ2-3; D call uncertain. V lost 5 bases and J lost 1, with 7 bases in between. There are 13 residues in the CDR3. The germline gives CDR1 SEHNR, CDR2 FQNEAQ (reference sequence).

The chain couples TRBV27 to TRBJ1-2; D might be TRBD1 (6 bases). Between the trimmed V and J ends, which lost 2 bases and 3 bases, there was a span of 19 bases. The germline V gene has CDR1 MNHEY and CDR2 SMNVEV (reference sequence). The CDR3 is made up of 17 amino acids. CDR3 sequence (DNA): TGTGCCAGCAGTTTAAATGCCAACGTCGGGACACACTATGGCTACACCTTC. This encodes CASSLNANVGTHYGYTF.

This clonotype was picked up many times. The chain joins TRBV7-2 to TRBJ2-3; TRBD2 matches at 11 bases. The CDR3 runs to 15 residues. The germline CDR1 and CDR2 sequences are SGHTA and FQGNSA. After removal of 1 base from V and 4 bases from J, the junction contained 1 base not matched to a gene. For the CDR3, the DNA is TGTGCCAGCAGCTTAGAACTAGCGGGGGCAGATACGCAGTATTTT. It specifies CASSLELAGADTQYF. The complete variable domain, with remaining parts taken from reference TRBV7-2 and TRBJ2-3, reads GAGVSQSPSNKVTEKGKDVELRCDPISGHTALYWYRQSLGQGLEFLIYFQGNSAPDKSGLPSDRFSAERTGGSVSTLTIQRTQQEDSAVYLCASSLELAGADTQYFGPGTRLTVL.

This clonotype was seen repeatedly, ten times or more. The chain is built from TRBV7-2 and TRBJ2-7; the D gene is possibly TRBD2 (7 bases). The V end was cut by 3 bases, the J end by 4 bases, with 16 bases between. The CDR3 consists of 15 residues. CDR1 is SGHTA, CDR2 FQGNSA, per germline. CDR3 in amino acids: CASSFGGGLKYEQYF. The CDR3 DNA follows: TGTGCCAGCAGCTTTGGGGGGGGGCTAAAATACGAGCAGTACTTC.

This clonotype was detected many times. This chain joins TRBV7-8 and TRBJ2-3, with no clear D. V was clipped by 5 bases and J by 2 bases, with 14 bases between them. The CDR3 runs to 15 residues. Germline-derived CDR1 and CDR2 are SGHVS and FQNEAQ. This CDR3 reads CASSPILHSTDTQYF. CDR3 DNA sequence: TGTGCCAGCAGCCCGATTCTTCACTCCACAGATACGCAGTATTTT.

A word on this clonotype: One end of the junction does not line up with germline, which may come from a read error. The chain couples TRBV20-1 to TRBJ2-1; D uncertain. From germline, CDR1 is DFQATT and CDR2 SNEGSKA (reference sequence). The CDR3 contains 11 residues. This CDR3 is CNAKAYNEQFF. The CDR3 DNA reads as TGCAATGCTAAGGCTTACAATGAGCAGTTCTTC.

This clonotype was counted ten times or more. The chain has TRBV19 and TRBJ2-2; TRBD1 matches 10 bases. The trim removed 7 bases at V and 4 bases at J, leaving 3 bases unmatched. Germline loops: CDR1 LNHDA, CDR2 SQIVND (reference sequence). This CDR3 has 14 residues. CDR3 sequence: CASTRDRGTGELFF. The DNA of the CDR3 is TGTGCCAGTACCCGGGACAGGGGCACCGGGGAGCTGTTTTTT.

The chain combines TRBV4-3 with TRBJ2-2; tentatively, D is TRBD1 or TRBD2 (5 bases each). Trimming left V 7 bases short and J 3 bases short, with 21 bases between. Germline CDR1 LGHNA, CDR2 YSLEER. The CDR3 covers 17 residues. The CDR3 is CASKVGGAYGDTGELFF. CDR3 in DNA: TGCGCCAGCAAGGTTGGGGGAGCGTACGGTGACACCGGGGAGCTGTTTTTT.

The table lists this clonotype with many counts. The chain combines TRBV20-1 with TRBJ2-7; 9 bases match TRBD1. The germline V gene has CDR1 DFQATT and CDR2 SNEGSKA (reference sequence). The CDR3 runs 12 residues. V shed 5 bases and J 4 bases; nucleotides not matched to a gene: 3. The CDR3 coding sequence is TGCAGTGCTGGGGGACAGGGTTACGAGCAGTACTTC. It encodes CSAGGQGYEQYF.

The J gene is TRBJ1-1, the V gene TRBV6-1; 12 bases are shared with TRBD1. V shed 6 bases, J shed 3 bases, and the junction held 5 bases outside the gene matches. CDR1 and CDR2 from the germline V gene are MNHNS and SASEGT. CDR3 length: 15 residues. The CDR3 reads CASRPGTGGHTEAFF. The DNA of the CDR3 is TGTGCCAGCAGACCCGGGACAGGGGGCCACACTGAAGCTTTCTTT.

This clonotype has just a few counts. The rearrangement uses TRBV10-1 and TRBJ1-2; TRBD1 matches at 8 bases. The CDR3 is 13 amino acids. Germline V gene sequence: CDR1 WNHNN, CDR2 SYGVQD (reference sequence). V lost 1 base, J lost 7 bases, and 2 bases stayed unmatched. The CDR3 reads CASSEWTGSGYTF. In DNA form, the CDR3 reads TGCGCCAGCAGTGAGTGGACAGGGTCTGGCTACACCTTC.

This clonotype came up many times. The V and J genes are TRBV15 and TRBJ1-1; 10 bases are shared with TRBD1. Germline V lookup: CDR1 LNHNV, CDR2 YYDKDF (reference sequence). The CDR3 extends over 15 amino acids. The V gene end was trimmed by 3 bases and the J gene end by 7 bases; junction bases not matched to a gene: 8. CDR3 DNA sequence: TGTGCCACCAGCAGGGGTGGACAGGGGGGTTTTGAAGCTTTCTTT. It yields the protein CATSRGGQGGFEAFF.